This T cell receptor beta chain was retrieved from a study of T cells in Graves' hyperthyroidism and ophthalmopathy. At the level of the study: Peripheral blood was secured at the point of initial diagnosis, before any treatment.

This clonotype occurred many times. As yet, its antigen is unknown. RNA transcripts were the template for amplifying TCR beta CDR3 regions. Initially, a first-round RT-PCR of the TCR CDR3 employed the HTBI primer set. TCRdb reprocessed the multiplex PCR reads via MiXCR and lists one record per CDR3 protein. Here the sample spans about 640,000 distinct CDR3 sequences, under 25% being singletons. The CDR3 contains 13 residues. Germline loops: CDR1 DFQATT, CDR2 SNEGSKA (reference sequence). V dropped 0 bases and J dropped 5 bases, with 7 bases sitting between them. Findings of the study overall: From stable hyperthyroidism, ophthalmopathy was separated by a 13 V-J model.

Fresh peripheral blood, 7.5 to 10 ml of it, supplied the PBMCs. This clonotype was sampled from a man under 40 with Graves' ophthalmopathy. The sequenced sample was blood. The chain uses TRBV20-1 and TRBJ2-2; D unresolved. Here the CDR3 reads CSARDLVTGELFF. In DNA, the CDR3 is TGCAGTGCTAGAGATCTTGTTACCGGGGAGCTGTTTTTT.